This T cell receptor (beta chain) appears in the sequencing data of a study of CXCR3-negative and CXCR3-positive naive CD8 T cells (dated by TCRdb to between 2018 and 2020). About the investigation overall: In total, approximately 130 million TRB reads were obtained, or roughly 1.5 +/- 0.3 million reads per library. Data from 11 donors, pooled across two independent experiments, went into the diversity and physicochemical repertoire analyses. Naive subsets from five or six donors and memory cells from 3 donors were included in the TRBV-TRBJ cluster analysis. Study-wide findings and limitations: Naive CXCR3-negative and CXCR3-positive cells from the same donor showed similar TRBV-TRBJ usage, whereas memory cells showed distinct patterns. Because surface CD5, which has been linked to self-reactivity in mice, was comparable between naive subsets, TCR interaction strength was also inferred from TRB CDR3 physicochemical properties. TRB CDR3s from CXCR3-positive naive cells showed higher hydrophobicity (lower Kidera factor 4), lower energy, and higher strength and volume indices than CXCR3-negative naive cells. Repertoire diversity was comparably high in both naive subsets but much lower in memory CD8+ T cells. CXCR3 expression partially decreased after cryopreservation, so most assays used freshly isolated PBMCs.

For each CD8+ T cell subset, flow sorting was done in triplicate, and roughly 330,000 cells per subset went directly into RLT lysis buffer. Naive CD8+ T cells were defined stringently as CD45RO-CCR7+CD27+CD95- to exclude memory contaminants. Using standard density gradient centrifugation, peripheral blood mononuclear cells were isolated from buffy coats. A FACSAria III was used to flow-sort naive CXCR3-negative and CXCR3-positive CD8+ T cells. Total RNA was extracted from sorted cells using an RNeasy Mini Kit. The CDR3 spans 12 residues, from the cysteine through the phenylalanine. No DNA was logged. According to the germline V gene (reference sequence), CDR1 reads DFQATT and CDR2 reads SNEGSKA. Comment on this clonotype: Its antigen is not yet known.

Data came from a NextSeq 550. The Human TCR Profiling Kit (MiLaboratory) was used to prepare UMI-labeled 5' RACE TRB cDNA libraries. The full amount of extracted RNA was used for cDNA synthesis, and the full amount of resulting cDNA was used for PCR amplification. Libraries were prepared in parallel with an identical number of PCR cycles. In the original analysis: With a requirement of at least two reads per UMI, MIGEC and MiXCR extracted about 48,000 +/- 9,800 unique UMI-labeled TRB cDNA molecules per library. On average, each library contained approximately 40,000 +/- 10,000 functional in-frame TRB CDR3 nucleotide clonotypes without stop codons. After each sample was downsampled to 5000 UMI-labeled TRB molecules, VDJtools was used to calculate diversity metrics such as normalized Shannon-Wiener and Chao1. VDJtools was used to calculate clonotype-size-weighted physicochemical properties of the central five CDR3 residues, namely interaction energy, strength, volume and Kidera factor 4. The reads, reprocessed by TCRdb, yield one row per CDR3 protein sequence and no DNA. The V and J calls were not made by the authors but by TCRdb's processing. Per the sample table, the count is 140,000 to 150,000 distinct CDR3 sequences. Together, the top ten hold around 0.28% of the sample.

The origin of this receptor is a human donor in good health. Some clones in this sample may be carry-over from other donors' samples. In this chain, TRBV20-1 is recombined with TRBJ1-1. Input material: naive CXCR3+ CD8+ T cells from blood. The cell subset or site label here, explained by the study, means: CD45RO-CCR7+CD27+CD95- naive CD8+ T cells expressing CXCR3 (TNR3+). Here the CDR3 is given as CSLELGNTEAFF.